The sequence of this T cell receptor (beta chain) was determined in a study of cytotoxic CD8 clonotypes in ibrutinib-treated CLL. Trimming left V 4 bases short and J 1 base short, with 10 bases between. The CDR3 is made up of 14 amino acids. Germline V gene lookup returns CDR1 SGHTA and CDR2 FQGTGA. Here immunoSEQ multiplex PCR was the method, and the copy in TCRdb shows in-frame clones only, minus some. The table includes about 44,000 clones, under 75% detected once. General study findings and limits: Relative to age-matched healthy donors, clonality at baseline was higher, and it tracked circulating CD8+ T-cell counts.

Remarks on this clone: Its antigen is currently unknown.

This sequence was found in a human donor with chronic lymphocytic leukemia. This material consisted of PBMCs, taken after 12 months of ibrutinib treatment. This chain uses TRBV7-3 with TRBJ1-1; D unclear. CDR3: CASSSGLPNTEAFF. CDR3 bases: TGTGCCAGCAGCTCTGGCCTGCCGAACACTGAAGCTTTCTTT. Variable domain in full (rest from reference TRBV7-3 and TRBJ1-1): GAGVSQTPSNKVTEKGKYVELRCDPISGHTALYWYRQSLGQGPEFLIYFQGTGAADDSGLPNDRFFAVRPEGSVSTLKIQRTERGDSAVYLCASSSGLPNTEAFFGQGTRLTVV.